These 21 T cell receptor beta chains were all obtained from the same sample, sequenced in a study of blood T cell repertoires in COVID-19. Assay: immunoSEQ multiplex PCR; the TCRdb copy retains only in-frame clones and omits some. The sample lists tens of thousands of clones, about 88% occurring once. The sample comprised peripheral blood. The receptors shown here come from a woman of 80 years or more with acute or convalescent COVID-19.

This clone was observed a few times. V gene TRBV6-6 combines with J gene TRBJ1-4; a possible D gene is TRBD1 (5 bases). Germline V gene sequence: CDR1 MNHNY, CDR2 SVGAGI (reference sequence). V was cut by 2 bases and J by 5 bases, with 12 bases left in between. This CDR3 contains 15 residues. The CDR3 coding sequence is TGTGCCAGCAGTTACCCCTCAGGGTCCAATGAAAAACTGTTTTTT. Translated: CASSYPSGSNEKLFF.

This rearrangement joins TRBV6-5 to TRBJ2-7, with TRBD2 matching 8 bases. J gave up 3 bases and V 2 bases, and 6 bases lay outside the gene matches. Germline V gene lookup returns CDR1 MNHEY and CDR2 SVGAGI. There are 15 residues in the CDR3. CDR3 sequence reads: CASSYRTSRLYEQYF. The CDR3 DNA reads TGTGCCAGCAGTTACCGGACTAGCCGACTCTACGAGCAGTACTTC.

The rearrangement links TRBV7-2 to TRBJ1-4; D not resolved. The length of the CDR3 is 17 residues. CDR1 SGHTA and CDR2 FQGNSA come from the germline V gene. V lost 5 bases to trimming and J lost 3 bases, with 19 bases between them. As DNA, the CDR3 is TGTGCCAGCAGCCCCCATAGATTCGGGGAGGCTAATGAAAAACTGTTTTTT. Translating gives CASSPHRFGEANEKLFF.

V is TRBV3-1 (or the pseudogene TRBV3-2) and J is TRBJ2-7; 8 nucleotides align to TRBD1. After removal of 1 base from V and 5 bases from J, the junction contained 4 bases not matched to a gene. CDR1 and CDR2 from the germline V gene are LGHDT and YNNKEL (reference sequence). The CDR3 covers 14 residues. The CDR3 DNA follows: TGTGCCAGCAGCCAAGGCGCCAGGGGGCACGAGCAGTACTTC. Its translation is CASSQGARGHEQYF.

The V and J genes are TRBV3-1 (or the pseudogene TRBV3-2) and TRBJ1-3; the D is unclear. Trimming removed 3 bases at V and 2 bases at J, with 14 bases between. This CDR3 contains 16 residues. Germline V CDR1 and CDR2: LGHDT, YNNKEL (reference sequence). This CDR3 reads CASSHLLYRPGNTIYF. The CDR3 coding sequence is TGTGCCAGCAGCCACCTCCTTTACAGACCTGGAAACACCATATATTTT.

The chain recombines TRBV19 with TRBJ1-1; tentatively, D is TRBD1 (6 bases). Germline V gene lookup returns CDR1 LNHDA and CDR2 SQIVND (reference sequence). The CDR3 runs 17 residues. V lost 5 bases and J 0 bases, leaving 19 bases between the germline ends. In nucleotides, the CDR3 is TGTGCCAGTAGTCTCCGGGACAAGAATTTTATGAACACTGAAGCTTTCTTT. Its protein is CASSLRDKNFMNTEAFF.

V and J are TRBV6-5 and TRBJ2-7; 8 nucleotides line up with TRBD2. Germline V gene data show CDR1 as MNHEY and CDR2 as SVGAGI. V shed 7 bases, J shed 1 base, and the junction held 9 bases outside the gene matches. This CDR3 comprises 15 residues. The CDR3 DNA sequence: TGTGCCAGCACACCGGGGGGGCAACCGTCCTACGAGCAGTACTTC. Translating it yields CASTPGGQPSYEQYF.

The chain has TRBV19 and TRBJ1-2, with TRBD1 matching 9 bases. There are 17 residues in the CDR3. Germline V CDR1 and CDR2: LNHDA, SQIVND (reference sequence). The V and J ends lost 5 bases and 4 bases, in that order; junction bases with no gene match: 14. Here the CDR3 reads CASSAPGTGLRSYGYTF. The CDR3 DNA reads as TGTGCCAGTAGTGCCCCCGGGACAGGGCTTAGGAGCTATGGCTACACCTTC.

The rearrangement links TRBV7-2 to TRBJ2-6; 8 nucleotides agree with TRBD2. V dropped 5 bases and J dropped 0; count of bases not matched to a gene: 3. This CDR3 has 16 residues. Germline V CDR1 and CDR2: SGHTA, FQGNSA. The CDR3 loop is CASSLTSGSGANVLTF. CDR3 DNA: TGTGCCAGCAGCCTCACTAGCGGCTCTGGGGCCAACGTCCTGACTTTC.

The chain recombines TRBV7-2 with TRBJ2-3, with 10 nucleotides matching TRBD2. Losses at the gene ends were 1 base for V and 0 bases for J; bases not matched to a gene: 1. Germline loops: CDR1 SGHTA, CDR2 FQGNSA. The CDR3 contains 16 residues. CDR3 amino acids: CASSLDSGGSTDTQYF. The CDR3 bases are TGTGCCAGCAGCTTAGATAGCGGGGGGAGCACAGATACGCAGTATTTT. Based on the CDR3 plus reference TRBV7-2 and TRBJ2-3, the full variable domain is GAGVSQSPSNKVTEKGKDVELRCDPISGHTALYWYRQSLGQGLEFLIYFQGNSAPDKSGLPSDRFSAERTGGSVSTLTIQRTQQEDSAVYLCASSLDSGGSTDTQYFGPGTRLTVL.

This chain links TRBV7-3 with TRBJ1-2; tentative D call: TRBD1 (5 bases). The V gene's germline CDR1 is SGHTA and CDR2 FQGTGA. There are 15 residues in the CDR3. V was trimmed by 2 bases and J by 0 bases, leaving 10 bases between them. CDR3 nucleotides: TGTGCCAGCAGCTTATGGGCAGGGCCTAACTATGGCTACACCTTC. The encoded protein is CASSLWAGPNYGYTF.

This clone was counted between two and nine times. The V gene is TRBV27, the J gene TRBJ2-2, with 7 bases fitting TRBD2. The CDR3 is made up of 15 amino acids. The V and J ends lost 2 bases and 6 bases, in that order; junction bases with no gene match: 6. Germline-derived CDR1 and CDR2 are MNHEY and SMNVEV (reference sequence). CDR3 bases: TGTGCCAGCAGTTTAATGGCGGGGGTGGCCGGGGAGCTGTTTTTT. Encoded protein: CASSLMAGVAGELFF.

The chain couples TRBV15 to TRBJ1-5; D ambiguous. The CDR3 is made up of 15 amino acids. V lost 0 bases and J lost 3, with 9 bases in between. Germline lookup yields CDR1 LNHNV and CDR2 YYDKDF (reference sequence). CDR3 protein: CATSRDARFNQPQHF. In DNA form, the CDR3 reads TGTGCCACCAGCAGAGATGCCAGGTTCAATCAGCCCCAGCATTTT.

This clone was counted once. This chain uses TRBV24-1 with TRBJ2-1, with D tentatively TRBD1 (6 bases). Trimming removed 2 bases from V and 2 bases from J, with 9 bases in between. Germline V CDR1 and CDR2: KGHDR, SFDVKD. This CDR3 region has 15 residues. As DNA, the CDR3 is TGTGCCACCAGTGATTCACAGGGACCCTACAATGAGCAGTTCTTC. The encoded protein is CATSDSQGPYNEQFF.

The CDR3 sequence: CASSQSAGGSGTGELFF. The CDR3 coding sequence is TGTGCCAGCAGCCAGTCGGCGGGGGGGAGTGGGACCGGGGAGCTGTTTTTT. The chain couples TRBV3-1 (or the pseudogene TRBV3-2) to TRBJ2-2, with 9 positions matching TRBD2. The CDR3 loop spans 17 amino acids. The germline V gene encodes CDR1 LGHDT and CDR2 YNNKEL (reference sequence). Unmatched junction bases numbered 10, after V lost 3 bases and J lost 5 bases.

V usage is TRBV7-3 and J usage is TRBJ2-3, with TRBD1 identical over 9 bases. The CDR3 spans 13 residues. The germline V gene has CDR1 SGHTA and CDR2 FQGTGA. The V gene end was trimmed by 4 bases and the J gene end by 11 bases; junction bases not matched to a gene: 7. The CDR3 DNA follows: TGTGCCAGCAGCTCCCAAGGGACAGGGAGGCAGTATTTT. Its protein is CASSSQGTGRQYF.

The chain carries TRBV18 and TRBJ2-7, with D tentatively TRBD2 (6 bases). The CDR3 runs to 15 residues. Trimming pared 5 bases from V and 3 bases from J, leaving 17 bases between. Per the germline V gene, CDR1 is KGHSH and CDR2 is LQKENI. This CDR3 reads CASSEAGGEYYEQYF. As DNA, the CDR3 is TGTGCCAGCTCAGAAGCCGGCGGGGAGTACTACGAGCAGTACTTC.

The rearrangement links TRBV19 to TRBJ1-5; a possible D gene is TRBD1 (6 bases). The CDR3 runs to 15 residues. Germline V gene lookup returns CDR1 LNHDA and CDR2 SQIVND (reference sequence). V dropped 8 bases and J dropped 6 bases, with 20 bases sitting between them. CDR3 protein: CASSLGGGNPQPQHF. The CDR3, as DNA: TGTGCCAGTTCTCTGGGGGGGGGCAACCCTCAGCCCCAGCATTTT. The complete variable domain, with remaining parts taken from reference TRBV19 and TRBJ1-5, reads DGGITQSPKYLFRKEGQNVTLSCEQNLNHDAMYWYRQDPGQGLRLIYYSQIVNDFQKGDIAEGYSVSREKKESFPLTVTSAQKNPTAFYLCASSLGGGNPQPQHFGDGTRLSIL.

The genes are TRBV9 and TRBJ2-7, with a weak D call TRBD2 (5 bases). This CDR3 has 15 amino acids. Germline CDR1 reads SGDLS; CDR2 reads YYNGEE. Trimming cost V 1 base and J 3 bases, with 14 bases left between them. The CDR3 region is CASSVSPGSNYEQYF. The CDR3 DNA follows: TGTGCCAGCAGCGTATCCCCGGGAAGTAACTACGAGCAGTACTTC.

The chain recombines TRBV27 with TRBJ2-7, with 9 nucleotides matching TRBD2. The CDR3 consists of 15 residues. Trimming cost V 5 bases and J 0 bases; bases outside gene matches: 5. Germline assignment: CDR1 MNHEY and CDR2 SMNVEV (reference sequence). CDR3 nucleotide sequence: TGTGCCAGCAGTCTGGTAGCGGGGGCCTCCTACGAGCAGTACTTC. This sequence encodes CASSLVAGASYEQYF.

The genes are TRBV29-1 and TRBJ1-2, with TRBD1 identical over 7 bases. The CDR3 extends over 12 amino acids. The V segment lost 6 bases and the J segment 6 bases; nucleotides outside the gene matches: 7. CDR1 and CDR2 from the germline V gene are SQVTM and ANQGSEA. CDR3 protein: CSVRQGSDGYTF. CDR3 sequence (DNA): TGCAGCGTCAGACAGGGATCGGATGGCTACACCTTC.